The 14 T cell receptor beta chains given below trace back to one sample, sequenced in a study of radiotherapy plus CTLA-4 blockade in lung cancer. Sequenced by immunoSEQ multiplex PCR; TCRdb stores in-frame clones only, minus some. This sample yields some 92,000 clones, of which 75% to 85% are seen a single time; 3% to 3.5% belongs to the top ten. Sequences were derived from peripheral blood, sampled from a patient treated with radiotherapy plus ipilimumab. These TCRs come from a human donor with non-small cell lung cancer who had a partial response to radiotherapy plus ipilimumab.

J is TRBJ1-5 and V is TRBV5-1; D unclear. Germline V gene lookup returns CDR1 SGHRS and CDR2 YFSETQ. This CDR3 region has 13 residues. V was pared by 2 bases and J by 0 bases, with 3 bases between. CDR3 in amino acids: CASSFSSNQPQHF. CDR3 coding DNA: TGCGCCAGCAGCTTTAGTAGCAATCAGCCCCAGCATTTT.

Here the CDR3 DNA reads TGTGCCAGCAGCCCGGCTACAGGGGGCTACAACGAGCAGTACTTC. Protein: CASSPATGGYNEQYF. J is TRBJ2-7 and V is TRBV5-4; TRBD1 aligns across 9 bases. CDR3 length: 15 amino acids. V trimming: 4 bases; J trimming: 5 bases; junction bases outside the gene matches: 10. CDR1 and CDR2 from the germline V gene are SGHNT and YYREEE (reference sequence).

The V gene is TRBV18, the J gene TRBJ2-5, with 7 positions matching TRBD1. This CDR3 region has 16 residues. Germline loops: CDR1 KGHSH, CDR2 LQKENI. V shed 0 bases and J 11 bases; nucleotides not matched to a gene: 15. CDR3 region: CASSPPTTGPKGAQYF. For the CDR3, the DNA is TGTGCCAGCTCACCACCGACGACAGGACCCAAGGGGGCTCAGTACTTC.

V usage is TRBV5-1 and J usage is TRBJ2-3; D perhaps matches TRBD2 (5 bases). Germline CDR1 reads SGHRS; CDR2 reads YFSETQ. Deletions cut 4 bases from V and 11 bases from J, with 20 bases between. This CDR3 has 14 amino acids. In DNA, the CDR3 is TGCGCCAGCAGCCCCGTACCTCCTCGGGGTGGGCAGTATTTT. Its protein is CASSPVPPRGGQYF.

The rearrangement links TRBV7-9 to TRBJ2-7, with a possible D match to TRBD2 (5 bases). The germline V gene has CDR1 SEHNR and CDR2 FQNEAQ (reference sequence). This CDR3 spans 15 amino acids. Trimming pared 2 bases from V and 2 bases from J, leaving 13 bases between. The CDR3 reads CASSLTRTGPYEQYF. The CDR3, as DNA: TGTGCCAGCAGCTTAACCCGGACTGGGCCCTACGAGCAGTACTTC. Using reference TRBV7-9 and TRBJ2-7 for the parts outside the CDR3, the full variable domain is DTGVSQNPRHKITKRGQNVTFRCDPISEHNRLYWYRQTLGQGPEFLTYFQNEAQLEKSRLLSDRFSAERPKGSFSTLEIQRTEQGDSAMYLCASSLTRTGPYEQYFGPGTRLTVT.

The V gene is TRBV19, the J gene TRBJ2-1; TRBD1 matches 9 bases. With V trimmed by 3 bases and J by 14 bases, 5 bases remained unmatched. Germline CDR1 LNHDA, CDR2 SQIVND (reference sequence). This CDR3 is 12 amino acids long. CDR3 sequence (DNA): TGTGCCAGTAGTATCTTGACAGGGGGAAAGTTCTTC. This sequence encodes CASSILTGGKFF.

The genes are TRBV30 and TRBJ1-5; D perhaps matches TRBD1 (5 bases). Germline CDR1 GTSNPN, CDR2 SVGIG (reference sequence). The V and J ends lost 4 bases and 0 bases respectively, with 10 bases between them. The CDR3 has 14 residues. The CDR3 loop is CAWTGTNSNQPQHF. CDR3 nucleotide sequence: TGTGCCTGGACAGGGACTAATAGCAATCAGCCCCAGCATTTT.

A word on this clone: This CDR3 is also generated by other DNA sequences in the sample. The chain is built from TRBV9 and TRBJ1-2, with 9 bases lining up with TRBD1. The length of the CDR3 is 13 residues. With V trimmed by 3 bases and J by 8 bases, 5 bases remained unmatched. Germline V gives CDR1 SGDLS, CDR2 YYNGEE. This chain's CDR3 is CASSGGQGGGYTF. For the CDR3, the DNA is TGTGCCAGCAGCGGGGGACAGGGTGGCGGCTACACCTTC.

A few counts support this clone. This chain links TRBV19 with TRBJ2-1; 12 nucleotides line up with TRBD1. The CDR3 covers 16 residues. Per the germline V gene, CDR1 is LNHDA and CDR2 is SQIVND (reference sequence). With 10 bases clipped from V and 6 bases from J, the junction kept 13 bases outside the gene matches. The DNA for the CDR3 is TGTGCCACGTCCGGGACAGGGGGCGCTAGGGGCAATGAGCAGTTCTTC. Its translation is CATSGTGGARGNEQFF.

The chain is built from TRBV5-4 and TRBJ2-5; 11 nucleotides line up with TRBD2. Unmatched junction bases numbered 5, after V lost 4 bases and J lost 6 bases. Per germline, CDR1 SGHNT and CDR2 YYREEE (reference sequence). This CDR3 contains 14 residues. The CDR3, as DNA: TGTGCCAGCAGCGCCGGGACTAGCGGACAGACCCAGTACTTC. Translation gives CASSAGTSGQTQYF.

The V and J genes are TRBV7-9 and TRBJ1-4, with TRBD1 as a possible D gene (5 bases). Germline V gene sequence: CDR1 SEHNR, CDR2 FQNEAQ (reference sequence). V dropped 11 bases and J dropped 8 bases, with 12 bases sitting between them. The CDR3 is 11 residues long. The chain's CDR3 is CAGQKTEKLFF. CDR3 nucleotides: TGTGCCGGACAAAAGACAGAAAAACTGTTTTTT.

This rearrangement joins TRBV19 to TRBJ1-2; D not certain. Trimming shortened V by 6 bases and J by 6 bases, and 17 bases separated the two germline ends. Germline CDR1 and CDR2: LNHDA and SQIVND (reference sequence). This CDR3 spans 14 amino acids. CDR3 DNA: TGTGCCAGTAGGAGCGAACGAATCGGAAATGGCTACACCTTC. It is translated as CASRSERIGNGYTF.

This chain connects TRBV18 to TRBJ1-1; D is undetermined. This CDR3 is built from 15 residues. Germline V gives CDR1 KGHSH, CDR2 LQKENI. V dropped 3 bases and J dropped 0 bases, with 11 bases sitting between them. CDR3 nucleotide sequence: TGTGCCAGCTCACCGAAATCGGGGATGAACACTGAAGCTTTCTTT. Translating gives CASSPKSGMNTEAFF.

J is TRBJ1-1 and V is TRBV6-6; a possible D gene is TRBD1 (6 bases). The germline gives CDR1 MNHNY, CDR2 SVGAGI (reference sequence). With 10 bases removed from V and 5 bases from J, the gap between germline ends came to 14 bases. The CDR3 is made up of 12 amino acids. The CDR3 reads CATSPRGTEAFF. CDR3 coding DNA: TGTGCCACCAGCCCAAGGGGGACTGAAGCTTTCTTT.